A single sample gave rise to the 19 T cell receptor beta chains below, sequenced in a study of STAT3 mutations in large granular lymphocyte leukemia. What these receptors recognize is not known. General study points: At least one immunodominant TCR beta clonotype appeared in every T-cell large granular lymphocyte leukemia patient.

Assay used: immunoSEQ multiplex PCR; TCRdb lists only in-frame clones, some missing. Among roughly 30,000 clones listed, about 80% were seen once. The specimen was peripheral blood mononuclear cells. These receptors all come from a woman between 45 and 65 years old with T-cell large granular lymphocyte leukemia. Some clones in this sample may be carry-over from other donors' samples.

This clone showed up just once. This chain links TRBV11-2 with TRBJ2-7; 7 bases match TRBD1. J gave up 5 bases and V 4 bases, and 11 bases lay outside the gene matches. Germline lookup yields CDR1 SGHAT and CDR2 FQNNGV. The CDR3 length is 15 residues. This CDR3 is CASSSRTTGYNEQYF. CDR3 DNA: TGTGCCAGCAGCTCCCGGACGACAGGGTATAACGAGCAGTACTTC.

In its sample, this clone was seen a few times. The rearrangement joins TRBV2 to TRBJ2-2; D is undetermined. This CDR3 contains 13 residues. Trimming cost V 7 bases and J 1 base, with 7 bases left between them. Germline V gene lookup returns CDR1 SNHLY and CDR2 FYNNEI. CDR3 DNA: TGTGCCAGCAATCGACAGAACACCGGGGAGCTGTTTTTT. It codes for CASNRQNTGELFF.

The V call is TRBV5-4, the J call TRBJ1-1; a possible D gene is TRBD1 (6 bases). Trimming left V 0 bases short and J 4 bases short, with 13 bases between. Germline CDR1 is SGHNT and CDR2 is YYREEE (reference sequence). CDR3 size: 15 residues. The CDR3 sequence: CASSLVGGRSTEAFF. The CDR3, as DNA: TGTGCCAGCAGCTTGGTTGGGGGGCGCAGCACTGAAGCTTTCTTT.

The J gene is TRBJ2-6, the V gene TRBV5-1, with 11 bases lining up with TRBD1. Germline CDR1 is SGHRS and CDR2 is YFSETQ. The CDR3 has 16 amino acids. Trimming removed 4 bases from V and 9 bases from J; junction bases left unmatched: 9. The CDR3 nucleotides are TGCGCCAGCAGCAAGGGACAGGGGGTCTTTATCAACGTCCTGACTTTC. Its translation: CASSKGQGVFINVLTF. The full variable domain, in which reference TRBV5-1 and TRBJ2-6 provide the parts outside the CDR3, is KAGVTQTPRYLIKTRGQQVTLSCSPISGHRSVSWYQQTPGQGLQFLFEYFSETQRNKGNFPGRFSGRQFSNSRSEMNVSTLELGDSALYLCASSKGQGVFINVLTFGAGSRLTVL.

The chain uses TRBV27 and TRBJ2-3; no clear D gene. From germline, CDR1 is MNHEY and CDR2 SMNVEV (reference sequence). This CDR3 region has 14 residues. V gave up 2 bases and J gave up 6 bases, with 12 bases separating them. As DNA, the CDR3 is TGTGCCAGCAGTTTAGGTCTAGTAGGCGATACGCAGTATTTT. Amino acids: CASSLGLVGDTQYF.

CDR3 region: CAWSHMGRANQPQHF. DNA for the CDR3: TGTGCCTGGAGTCATATGGGACGGGCTAATCAGCCCCAGCATTTT. The V call is TRBV30, the J call TRBJ1-5, with D maybe TRBD1 (5 bases). The germline V gene encodes CDR1 GTSNPN and CDR2 SVGIG (reference sequence). Deletions cut 2 bases from V and 4 bases from J, with 15 bases between. The CDR3 loop spans 15 amino acids.

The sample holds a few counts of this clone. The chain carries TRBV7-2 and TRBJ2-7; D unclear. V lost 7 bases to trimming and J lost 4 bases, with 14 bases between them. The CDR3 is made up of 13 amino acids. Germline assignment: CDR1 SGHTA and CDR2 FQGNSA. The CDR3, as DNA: TGTGCCAGCACCTCCGGGCCTGGATACGAGCAGTACTTC. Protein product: CASTSGPGYEQYF.

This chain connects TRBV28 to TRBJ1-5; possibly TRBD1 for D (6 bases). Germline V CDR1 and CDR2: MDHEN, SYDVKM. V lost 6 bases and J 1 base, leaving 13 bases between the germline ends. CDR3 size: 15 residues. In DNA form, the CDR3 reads TGTGCCAGCAGGGGGGGGGCACCGAGCAATCAGCCCCAGCATTTT. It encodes CASRGGAPSNQPQHF. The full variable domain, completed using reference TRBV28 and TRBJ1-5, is DVKVTQSSRYLVKRTGEKVFLECVQDMDHENMFWYRQDPGLGLRLIYFSYDVKMKEKGDIPEGYSVSREKKERFSLILESASTNQTSMYLCASRGGAPSNQPQHFGDGTRLSIL.

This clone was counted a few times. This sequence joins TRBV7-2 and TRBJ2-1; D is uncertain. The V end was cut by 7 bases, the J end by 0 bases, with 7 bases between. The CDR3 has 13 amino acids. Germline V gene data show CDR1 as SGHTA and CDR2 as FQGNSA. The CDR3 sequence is CASTRSSYNEQFF. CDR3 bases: TGTGCCAGCACCAGGAGCTCCTACAATGAGCAGTTCTTC.

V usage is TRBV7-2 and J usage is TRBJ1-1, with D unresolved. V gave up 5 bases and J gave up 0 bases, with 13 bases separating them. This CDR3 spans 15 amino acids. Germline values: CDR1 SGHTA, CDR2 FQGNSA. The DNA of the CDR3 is TGTGCCAGCAGCCCAACGGGCAGCATGAACACTGAAGCTTTCTTT. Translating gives CASSPTGSMNTEAFF.

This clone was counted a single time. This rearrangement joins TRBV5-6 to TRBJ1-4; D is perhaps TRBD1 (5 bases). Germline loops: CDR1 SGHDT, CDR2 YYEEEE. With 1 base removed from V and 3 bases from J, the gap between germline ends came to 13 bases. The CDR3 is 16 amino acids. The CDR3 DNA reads TGTGCCAGCAGCTTGCCGCCCGGGGGATCTAATGAAAAACTGTTTTTT. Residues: CASSLPPGGSNEKLFF. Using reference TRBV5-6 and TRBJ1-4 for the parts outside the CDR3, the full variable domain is DAGVTQSPTHLIKTRGQQVTLRCSPKSGHDTVSWYQQALGQGPQFIFQYYEEEERQRGNFPDRFSGHQFPNYSSELNVNALLLGDSALYLCASSLPPGGSNEKLFFGSGTQLSVL.

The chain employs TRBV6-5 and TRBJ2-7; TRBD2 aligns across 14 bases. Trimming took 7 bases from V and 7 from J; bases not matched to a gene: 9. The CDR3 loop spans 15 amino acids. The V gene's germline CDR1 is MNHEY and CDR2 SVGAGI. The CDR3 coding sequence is TGTGCCAGCAACAGACTAGCGGGAGGGGGTGAGGAGCAGTACTTC. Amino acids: CASNRLAGGGEEQYF.

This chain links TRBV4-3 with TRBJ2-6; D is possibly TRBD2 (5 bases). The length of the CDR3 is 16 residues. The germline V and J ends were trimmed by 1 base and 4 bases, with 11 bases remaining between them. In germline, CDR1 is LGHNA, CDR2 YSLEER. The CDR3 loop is CASSQGDSGGANVLTF. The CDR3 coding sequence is TGCGCCAGCAGCCAAGGGGATTCGGGAGGGGCCAACGTCCTGACTTTC.

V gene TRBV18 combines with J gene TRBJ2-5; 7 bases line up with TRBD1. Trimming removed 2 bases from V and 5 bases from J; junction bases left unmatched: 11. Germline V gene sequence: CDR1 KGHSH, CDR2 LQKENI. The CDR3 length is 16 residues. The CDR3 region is CASSPFPNTGVETQYF. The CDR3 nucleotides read TGTGCCAGCTCACCATTTCCGAATACAGGGGTGGAGACCCAGTACTTC.

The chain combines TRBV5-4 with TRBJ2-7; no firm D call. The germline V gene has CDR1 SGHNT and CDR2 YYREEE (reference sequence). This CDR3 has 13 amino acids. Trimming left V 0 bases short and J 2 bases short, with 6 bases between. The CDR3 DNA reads TGTGCCAGCAGCTTGGGGGGTCCCTACGAGCAGTACTTC. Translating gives CASSLGGPYEQYF.

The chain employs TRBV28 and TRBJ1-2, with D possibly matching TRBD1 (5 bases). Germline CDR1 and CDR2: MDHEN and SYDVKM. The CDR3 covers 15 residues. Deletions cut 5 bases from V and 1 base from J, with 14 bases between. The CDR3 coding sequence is TGTGCCAGCAGTGATCCACAGAGGGGTAACTATGGCTACACCTTC. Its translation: CASSDPQRGNYGYTF.

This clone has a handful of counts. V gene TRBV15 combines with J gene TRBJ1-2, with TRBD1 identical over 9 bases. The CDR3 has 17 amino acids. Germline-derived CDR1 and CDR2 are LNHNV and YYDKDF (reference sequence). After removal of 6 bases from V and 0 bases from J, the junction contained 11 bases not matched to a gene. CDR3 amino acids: CATRRMDRGPTNYGYTF. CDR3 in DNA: TGTGCCACCAGACGAATGGACAGGGGTCCCACTAACTATGGCTACACCTTC.

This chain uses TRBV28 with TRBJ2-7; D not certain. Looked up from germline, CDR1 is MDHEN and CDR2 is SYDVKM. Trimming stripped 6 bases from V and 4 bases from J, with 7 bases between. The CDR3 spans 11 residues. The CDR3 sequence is CASSQLYEQYF. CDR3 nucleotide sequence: TGTGCCAGCAGCCAACTTTACGAGCAGTACTTC.

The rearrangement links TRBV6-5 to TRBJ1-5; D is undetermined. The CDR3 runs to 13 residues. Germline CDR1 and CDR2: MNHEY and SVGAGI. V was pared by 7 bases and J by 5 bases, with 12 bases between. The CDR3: CASNGGIDQPQHF. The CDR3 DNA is TGTGCCAGCAACGGCGGGATTGATCAGCCCCAGCATTTT.